Shown below are 9 T cell receptor beta chains from a single sample sequenced in a study of T cells in Graves' hyperthyroidism and ophthalmopathy. RNA transcripts provided the source from which TCR beta CDR3 regions were amplified. Primed by the HTBI set, a first-round RT-PCR was run on the TCR CDR3. TCRdb itself ran the multiplex PCR reads through MiXCR, one entry per CDR3 protein. The table lists about 340,000 distinct CDR3 sequences, 15% to 20% of them singletons. Sequencing was done on a sample of blood. These receptors were collected from a woman between 50 and 59 years old with Graves' hyperthyroidism.

This clonotype was detected only once. This chain links TRBV27 with TRBJ2-6, with TRBD2 as a possible D gene (6 bases). Trimming pared 2 bases from V and 1 base from J, leaving 6 bases between. Germline V CDR1 and CDR2: MNHEY, SMNVEV (reference sequence). The length of the CDR3 is 15 residues. The CDR3 sequence is CASSLGTSGANVLTF. The DNA for the CDR3 is TGTGCCAGCAGTTTAGGGACTTCTGGGGCCAACGTCCTGACTTTC.

This clonotype was counted only a few times. The chain is built from TRBV20-1 and TRBJ2-7, with TRBD1 matching over 8 bases. Per germline, CDR1 DFQATT and CDR2 SNEGSKA (reference sequence). J gave up 0 bases and V 3 bases, and 4 bases lay outside the gene matches. The CDR3 extends over 14 amino acids. CDR3 sequence reads: CSASPGTGSYEQYF. For the CDR3, the DNA is TGCAGTGCTAGCCCCGGGACAGGCTCCTACGAGCAGTACTTC.

This clonotype was observed a handful of times. The chain carries TRBV6-1 and TRBJ1-2; 10 nucleotides line up with TRBD1. Germline V gene sequence: CDR1 MNHNS, CDR2 SASEGT. The length of the CDR3 is 15 residues. V lost 7 bases, J lost 6 bases, and 11 bases stayed unmatched. The CDR3 protein is CASTSRDRGSDGYTF. The CDR3 nucleotides are TGTGCCAGCACCTCCCGGGACAGGGGATCCGATGGCTACACCTTC.

Many counts were recorded for this clonotype. The rearrangement joins TRBV7-3 to TRBJ2-1, with TRBD1 matching over 8 bases. This CDR3 has 16 amino acids. The germline V gene encodes CDR1 SGHTA and CDR2 FQGTGA. J was trimmed by 4 bases and V by 8 bases; bases with no gene match: 13. CDR3 sequence reads: CASFPPRGQVYNEQFF. The CDR3 DNA reads TGTGCCAGCTTCCCCCCGCGGGGACAGGTATACAATGAGCAGTTCTTC.

Notes on this clonotype: This clone may be a read error of a much larger clone one base away. V usage is TRBV5-1 and J usage is TRBJ2-1, with 10 positions matching TRBD1. CDR3 length: 16 amino acids. V trimming: 3 bases; J trimming: 10 bases; junction bases outside the gene matches: 13. Looked up from germline, CDR1 is SGHRS and CDR2 is YFSETQ. CDR3 sequence (DNA): TGCGCCAGCAGCTCCAACGGACAGGGGGGGTCCTACGAGCAGTTCTTC. Its translation: CASSSNGQGGSYEQFF.

At least ten counts were recorded for this clonotype. The gene calls are TRBV2 and TRBJ2-1; TRBD2 matches 10 bases. Germline CDR1 and CDR2: SNHLY and FYNNEI. The CDR3 totals 14 residues. The V and J ends lost 6 bases and 7 bases, in that order; junction bases with no gene match: 6. This chain's CDR3 is CASRTGTSDNEQFF. In DNA, the CDR3 is TGTGCCAGCAGAACCGGGACTAGCGATAATGAGCAGTTCTTC.

The chain carries TRBV6-2 or TRBV6-3 and TRBJ2-3; 15 nucleotides match TRBD2. This CDR3 region has 18 residues. The V segment lost 4 bases and the J segment 5 bases; nucleotides outside the gene matches: 10. Germline values: CDR1 MNHEY, CDR2 SVGEGT. As DNA, the CDR3 is TGTGCCAGCAGTTCCGCGGGGACTAGCGGGGGGCCCGGAGATACGCAGTATTTT. Its translation: CASSSAGTSGGPGDTQYF.

This clonotype has more than one count but fewer than ten. A junction boundary mismatches the germline segment, possibly from a read error. The V call is TRBV2, the J call TRBJ2-5; 7 positions agree with TRBD2. The CDR3 spans 14 residues. Germline loops: CDR1 SNHLY, CDR2 FYNNEI. CDR3 sequence: CVSSESGRAETQYF. The DNA for the CDR3 is TGTGTCAGCAGTGAATCAGGGAGGGCAGAGACCCAGTACTTC.

The rearrangement joins TRBV4-1 to TRBJ2-5; 7 bases agree with TRBD2. The germline gives CDR1 MGHRA, CDR2 YSYEKL. V trimming: 1 base; J trimming: 7 bases; junction bases outside the gene matches: 15. The CDR3 is made up of 17 amino acids. This chain's CDR3 is CASSQVVGPAPGGTQYF. CDR3 nucleotides: TGCGCCAGCAGCCAAGTGGTTGGACCCGCGCCGGGGGGGACCCAGTACTTC.